The 21 T cell receptor beta chains in this list originate from one sample, sequenced in a study of shared clonotypes between healthy human individuals. Only in-frame clones appear in the TCRdb table, and some are missing; sequencing was by immunoSEQ multiplex PCR. Of roughly 760,000 clones in the sample, about 74% were seen once. Sequenced input: memory CD4+ T cells sorted from blood. This sample's subset: CD45RA-negative fraction. The receptors come from a woman in her twenties or thirties in good health.

This clone was observed a single time. CDR3 in amino acids: CASSLVNYGYTF. CDR3 sequence (DNA): TGTGCCAGCAGCTTAGTAAACTATGGCTACACCTTC. The rearrangement uses TRBV11-2 and TRBJ1-2, with D hard to call. There are 12 residues in the CDR3. Germline V gene data show CDR1 as SGHAT and CDR2 as FQNNGV. Trimming left V 1 base short and J 2 bases short, with 2 bases between.

CDR3 bases: TGTGCCAGCAGCCCAAGGTTAGGCGTTTGGCAGCAAGAGACCCAGTACTTC. Protein product: CASSPRLGVWQQETQYF. The chain employs TRBV5-4 and TRBJ2-5; D not resolved. The V end was cut by 4 bases, the J end by 2 bases, with 21 bases between. This CDR3 is 17 amino acids long. Per the germline V gene, CDR1 is SGHNT and CDR2 is YYREEE (reference sequence).

V and J are TRBV28 and TRBJ1-2; TRBD1 might be the D (5 bases). Germline values: CDR1 MDHEN, CDR2 SYDVKM. The CDR3 extends over 14 amino acids. V lost 2 bases and J lost 8, with 15 bases in between. In nucleotides, the CDR3 is TGTGCCAGCAGTTTAGGGGGATCACCGGGGGGCTACACCTTC. It is translated as CASSLGGSPGGYTF.

The rearrangement uses TRBV2 and TRBJ1-6; 10 bases align to TRBD1. Germline CDR1 is SNHLY and CDR2 is FYNNEI. The CDR3 contains 15 residues. The V gene end was trimmed by 6 bases and the J gene end by 16 bases; junction bases not matched to a gene: 15. CDR3 in amino acids: CASSPLPGQGSLLHF. CDR3 in DNA: TGTGCCAGCAGCCCGCTACCGGGACAGGGGTCTTTGCTCCACTTT. The variable domain in full, completed from reference TRBV2 and TRBJ1-6, reads EPEVTQTPSHQVTQMGQEVILRCVPISNHLYFYWYRQILGQKVEFLVSFYNNEISEKSEIFDDQFSVERPDGSNFTLKIRSTKLEDSAMYFCASSPLPGQGSLLHFGNGTRLTVT.

The rearrangement joins TRBV10-3 to TRBJ2-1; a possible D gene is TRBD2 (6 bases). Germline values: CDR1 ENHRY, CDR2 SYGVKD. V was shortened by 0 bases and J by 4 bases, with 13 bases between the two germline ends. The CDR3 runs to 16 residues. CDR3 DNA: TGTGCCATCAGTGAGTCTGGGGGGAAGAGGTACAATGAGCAGTTCTTC. As protein: CAISESGGKRYNEQFF.

V gene TRBV5-1 combines with J gene TRBJ2-1, with TRBD2 matching 10 bases. J was trimmed by 4 bases and V by 3 bases; bases with no gene match: 10. This CDR3 comprises 17 residues. Germline V lookup: CDR1 SGHRS, CDR2 YFSETQ. The CDR3 is CASSSRPGLAEYNEQFF. The CDR3 region has the DNA TGCGCCAGCAGCTCCCGACCCGGACTAGCGGAATACAATGAGCAGTTCTTC. The variable domain in full, with the rest retrieved from reference TRBV5-1 and TRBJ2-1, is KAGVTQTPRYLIKTRGQQVTLSCSPISGHRSVSWYQQTPGQGLQFLFEYFSETQRNKGNFPGRFSGRQFSNSRSEMNVSTLELGDSALYLCASSSRPGLAEYNEQFFGPGTRLTVL.

This chain uses TRBV28 with TRBJ1-5, with a tentative D call TRBD1 (5 bases). CDR3 length: 14 amino acids. V was cut by 5 bases and J by 4 bases, with 12 bases left in between. Germline CDR1 reads MDHEN; CDR2 reads SYDVKM. The CDR3 here is CASSITGTNQPQHF. CDR3 sequence (DNA): TGTGCCAGCAGTATAACCGGGACGAATCAGCCCCAGCATTTT.

This clone was counted ten times or more. Other DNA sequences of this sample code for an identical CDR3. J is TRBJ2-3 and V is TRBV14; D gene unclear. Germline V gene data show CDR1 as SGHDN and CDR2 as FVKESK. The CDR3 consists of 15 residues. Trimming left V 1 base short and J 5 bases short, with 13 bases between. CDR3 sequence reads: CASSQVGGSGDTQYF. The CDR3 DNA reads as TGTGCCAGCAGCCAAGTAGGTGGTTCGGGAGATACGCAGTATTTT.

V is TRBV4-1 and J is TRBJ2-1, with 11 bases fitting TRBD2. This CDR3 is 16 amino acids long. The ends lost 2 bases at V and 7 bases at J; junction bases unmatched: 7. Germline V CDR1 and CDR2: MGHRA, YSYEKL. The CDR3 sequence is CASSQLIGTSGNEQFF. In DNA, the CDR3 is TGCGCCAGCAGCCAACTTATCGGGACTAGCGGAAATGAGCAGTTCTTC.

This sequence joins TRBV5-1 and TRBJ1-5; D not certain. This CDR3 spans 16 amino acids. In germline, CDR1 is SGHRS, CDR2 YFSETQ. V lost 0 bases to trimming and J lost 0 bases, with 10 bases between them. This CDR3 reads CASSLDGSYSNQPQHF. In DNA form, the CDR3 reads TGCGCCAGCAGCTTGGACGGGAGCTATAGCAATCAGCCCCAGCATTTT.

This rearrangement joins TRBV6-6 to TRBJ1-6; the D gene is possibly TRBD1 (5 bases). In germline, CDR1 is MNHNY, CDR2 SVGAGI (reference sequence). CDR3 length: 12 residues. The V end was cut by 5 bases, the J end by 10 bases, with 9 bases between. CDR3: CASSPPGSPLHF. The DNA for the CDR3 is TGTGCCAGCAGTCCCCCAGGGTCACCCCTCCACTTT.

V and J are TRBV9 and TRBJ2-7; 8 bases agree with TRBD1. CDR3 length equals 14 residues. CDR1 is SGDLS and CDR2 is YYNGEE in the germline V gene. V was clipped by 2 bases and J by 1 base; unmatched bases: 2. The CDR3, as DNA: TGTGCCAGCAGCGTCGACAGGGGATCCTACGAGCAGTACTTC. Amino acids: CASSVDRGSYEQYF.

The J gene is TRBJ2-7, the V gene TRBV10-2; 10 bases align to TRBD1. The CDR3 is 14 residues long. Germline lookup yields CDR1 WSHSY and CDR2 SAAADI. Trimming removed 8 bases from V and 3 bases from J; junction bases left unmatched: 7. The CDR3 DNA is TGCGCCAGCGGGCGACAGGGGGCCAACTACGAGCAGTACTTC. It yields the protein CASGRQGANYEQYF.

The J gene is TRBJ1-5, the V gene TRBV11-3, with 11 bases lining up with TRBD1. Per the germline V gene, CDR1 is SGHNT and CDR2 is YENEEA. The length of the CDR3 is 15 residues. V trimming: 1 base; J trimming: 6 bases; junction bases outside the gene matches: 2. CDR3 residues: CASSLGTGGSQPQHF. Here the CDR3 DNA reads TGTGCCAGCAGCTTAGGGACAGGGGGCTCTCAGCCCCAGCATTTT.

V gene TRBV19 combines with J gene TRBJ1-1, with 10 bases identical to TRBD1. Germline assignment: CDR1 LNHDA and CDR2 SQIVND (reference sequence). V gave up 4 bases and J gave up 2 bases; unmatched junction bases: 4. This CDR3 is 15 amino acids long. The CDR3 nucleotides read TGTGCCAGTAGTACTGGGACAGGGGAAAACACTGAAGCTTTCTTT. Translation: CASSTGTGENTEAFF.

A word on this clone: A much larger clone differs from this one at a single base, so this may be a read error. Other DNA sequences in the same sample also yield this CDR3. The J gene is TRBJ2-3, the V gene TRBV5-1, with D perhaps matching TRBD1 (6 bases). Looked up from germline, CDR1 is SGHRS and CDR2 is YFSETQ. This CDR3 spans 14 amino acids. V lost 4 bases and J 2 bases, leaving 11 bases between the germline ends. Here the CDR3 reads CASSLGQTTDTQYF. CDR3 nucleotide sequence: TGCGCCAGCAGCCTAGGACAGACCACAGATACGCAGTATTTT.

With regard to this clone: Other DNA sequences in the sample encode the same CDR3. This chain joins TRBV6-5 and TRBJ2-7, with 9 bases aligning to TRBD2. V was clipped by 2 bases and J by 4 bases; unmatched bases: 3. CDR3 size: 14 residues. CDR1 and CDR2 from the germline V gene are MNHEY and SVGAGI. CDR3 sequence reads: CASSYAGGPYEQYF. In DNA form, the CDR3 reads TGTGCCAGCAGTTACGCGGGAGGGCCATACGAGCAGTACTTC.

The chain recombines TRBV28 with TRBJ2-7, with D maybe TRBD2 (5 bases). Germline assignment: CDR1 MDHEN and CDR2 SYDVKM. The V gene lost 7 bases and the J gene lost 0 bases, with 16 bases spanning the gap. This CDR3 has 15 residues. DNA for the CDR3: TGTGCCAGCAAGGTTGGGAGCTCGAGCTCCTACGAGCAGTACTTC. Amino acid sequence: CASKVGSSSSYEQYF.

The genes are TRBV18 and TRBJ1-5; D ambiguous. V was pared by 0 bases and J by 4 bases, with 10 bases between. Germline-derived CDR1 and CDR2 are KGHSH and LQKENI. CDR3 size: 15 residues. CDR3 nucleotides: TGTGCCAGCTCACCACCCGGGATCTATAATCAGCCCCAGCATTTT. As protein: CASSPPGIYNQPQHF.

The V gene is TRBV5-1, the J gene TRBJ2-3, with D perhaps TRBD2 (6 bases). Germline CDR1 is SGHRS and CDR2 is YFSETQ. The CDR3 has 18 amino acids. Trimming shortened V by 3 bases and J by 0 bases, and 20 bases separated the two germline ends. CDR3 sequence reads: CASSSYLGGPLSTDTQYF. CDR3 nucleotides: TGCGCCAGCAGCTCTTACCTCGGGGGACCCCTTAGCACAGATACGCAGTATTTT.

This clone showed up just once. This chain joins TRBV6-5 and TRBJ1-1; D is unresolved. V was cut by 0 bases and J by 1 base, with 3 bases left in between. Germline V gene data show CDR1 as MNHEY and CDR2 as SVGAGI. The CDR3 is made up of 13 amino acids. The CDR3 spells CASSYSWNTEAFF. The CDR3 nucleotides are TGTGCCAGCAGTTACTCCTGGAACACTGAAGCTTTCTTT.